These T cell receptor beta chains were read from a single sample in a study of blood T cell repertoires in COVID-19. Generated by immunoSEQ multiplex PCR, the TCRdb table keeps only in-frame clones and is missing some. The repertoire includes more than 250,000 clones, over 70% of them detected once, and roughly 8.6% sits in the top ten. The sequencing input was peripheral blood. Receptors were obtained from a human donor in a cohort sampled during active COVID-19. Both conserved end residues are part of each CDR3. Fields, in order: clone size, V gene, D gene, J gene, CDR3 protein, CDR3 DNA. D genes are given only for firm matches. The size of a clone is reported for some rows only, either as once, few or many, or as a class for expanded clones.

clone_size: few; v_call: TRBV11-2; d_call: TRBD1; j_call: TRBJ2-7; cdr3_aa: CASSLVQGAGEQYF; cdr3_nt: TGTGCCAGCAGCTTAGTTCAGGGGGCGGGAGAGCAGTACTTC
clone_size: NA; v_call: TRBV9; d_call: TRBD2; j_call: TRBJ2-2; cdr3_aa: CASSVGLAGIGTGELFF; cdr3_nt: TGTGCCAGCAGCGTAGGGCTAGCGGGAATAGGGACCGGGGAGCTGTTTTTT
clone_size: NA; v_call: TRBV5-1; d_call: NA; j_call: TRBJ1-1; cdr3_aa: CASSLAGSNTEAFF; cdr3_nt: TGCGCCAGCAGCTTGGCGGGATCGAACACTGAAGCTTTCTTT
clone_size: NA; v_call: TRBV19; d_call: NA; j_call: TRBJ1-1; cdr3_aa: CASTPTAGPFRVNTEAFF; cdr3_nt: TGTGCCAGTACCCCCACCGCCGGACCATTCAGGGTGAACACTGAAGCTTTCTTT
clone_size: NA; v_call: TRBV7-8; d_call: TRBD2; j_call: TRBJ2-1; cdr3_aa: CASSPHTSVFYNEQFF; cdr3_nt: TGTGCCAGCAGCCCCCATACTAGCGTCTTCTACAATGAGCAGTTCTTC
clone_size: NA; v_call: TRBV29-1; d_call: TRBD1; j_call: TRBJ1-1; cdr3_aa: CSVAPGQYTEAFF; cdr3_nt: TGCAGCGTTGCCCCGGGACAGTACACTGAAGCTTTCTTT
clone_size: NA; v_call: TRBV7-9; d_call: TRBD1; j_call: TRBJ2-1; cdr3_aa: CASSPGTGFNNEQFF; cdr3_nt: TGTGCCAGCAGCCCAGGGACAGGGTTCAATAATGAGCAGTTCTTC
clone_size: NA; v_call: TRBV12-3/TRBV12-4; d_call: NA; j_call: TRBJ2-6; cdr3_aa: CASSFYKRGLTF; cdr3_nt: TGTGCCAGCAGTTTTTATAAACGGGGCCTGACTTTC
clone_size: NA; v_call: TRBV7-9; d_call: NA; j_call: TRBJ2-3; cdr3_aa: CASSWGDRATQYF; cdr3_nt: TGTGCCAGCAGCTGGGGGGACCGGGCTACGCAGTATTTT
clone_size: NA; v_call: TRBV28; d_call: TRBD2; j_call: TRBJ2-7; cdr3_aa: CASSFPGTSGDEQYF; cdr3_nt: TGTGCCAGCAGTTTCCCCGGGACTAGCGGGGACGAGCAGTACTTC
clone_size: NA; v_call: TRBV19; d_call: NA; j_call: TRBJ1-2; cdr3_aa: CASSKRGVGYGYTF; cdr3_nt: TGTGCCAGTAGTAAAAGGGGTGTTGGGTATGGCTACACCTTC
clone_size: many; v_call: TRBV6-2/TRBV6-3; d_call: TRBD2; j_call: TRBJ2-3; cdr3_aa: CASSYPPSGEIDTQYF; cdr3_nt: TGTGCCAGCAGTTACCCCCCTAGCGGGGAAATAGATACGCAGTATTTT
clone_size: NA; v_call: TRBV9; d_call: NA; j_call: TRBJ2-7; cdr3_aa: CASRRRLDIAYEQYF; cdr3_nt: TGTGCCAGCCGGAGAAGGCTGGACATAGCCTACGAGCAGTACTTC
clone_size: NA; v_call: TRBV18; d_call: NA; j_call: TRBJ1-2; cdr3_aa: CASSPSGYDGYTF; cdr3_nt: TGTGCCAGCTCACCATCAGGGTATGATGGCTACACCTTC
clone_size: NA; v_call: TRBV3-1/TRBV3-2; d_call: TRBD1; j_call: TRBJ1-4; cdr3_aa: CASSLTYDRDRGAVHEKLFF; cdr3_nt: TGTGCCAGCAGCCTGACCTACGACCGGGACAGGGGTGCAGTACATGAAAAACTGTTTTTT
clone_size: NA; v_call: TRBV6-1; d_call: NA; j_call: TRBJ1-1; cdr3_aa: CASSERLNTEAFF; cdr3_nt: TGTGCCAGCAGTGAGAGGTTGAACACTGAAGCTTTCTTT
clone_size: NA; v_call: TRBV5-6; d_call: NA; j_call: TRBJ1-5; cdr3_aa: CASSLLGVSSNQPQHF; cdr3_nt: TGTGCCAGCAGCTTGTTGGGAGTGAGTAGCAATCAGCCCCAGCATTTT
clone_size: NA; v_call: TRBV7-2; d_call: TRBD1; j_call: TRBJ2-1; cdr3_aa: CASTFGQGNNEQFF; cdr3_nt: TGTGCCAGCACCTTTGGACAGGGGAACAATGAGCAGTTCTTC
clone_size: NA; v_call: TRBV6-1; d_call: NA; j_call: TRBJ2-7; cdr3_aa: CASSGLWSRISYEQYF; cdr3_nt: TGTGCCAGCAGTGGTCTTTGGTCCAGGATCTCCTACGAGCAGTACTTC
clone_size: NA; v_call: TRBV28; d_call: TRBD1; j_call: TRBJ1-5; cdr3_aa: CASRPGQGAWKGQPQHF; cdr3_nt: TGTGCCAGCAGGCCGGGACAGGGGGCGTGGAAGGGTCAGCCCCAGCATTTT
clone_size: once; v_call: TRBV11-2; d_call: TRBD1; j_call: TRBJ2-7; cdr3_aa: CASNTGGQGGYEQYF; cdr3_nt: TGTGCCAGCAACACAGGGGGGCAGGGTGGGTACGAGCAGTACTTC
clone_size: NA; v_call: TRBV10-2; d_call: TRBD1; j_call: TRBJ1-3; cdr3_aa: CASSQGAGNTIYF; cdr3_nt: TGCGCCAGCAGCCAGGGGGCTGGAAACACCATATATTTT
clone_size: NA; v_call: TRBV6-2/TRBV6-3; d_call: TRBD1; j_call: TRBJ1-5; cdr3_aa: CASSYGTAGQPQHF; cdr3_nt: TGTGCCAGCAGTTACGGGACAGCCGGGCAGCCCCAGCATTTT
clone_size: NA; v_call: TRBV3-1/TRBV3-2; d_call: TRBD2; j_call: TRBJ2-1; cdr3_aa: CASSQEGRLAGGKPYNEQFF; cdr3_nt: TGTGCCAGCAGCCAAGAAGGGAGACTAGCGGGGGGGAAACCCTACAATGAGCAGTTCTTC
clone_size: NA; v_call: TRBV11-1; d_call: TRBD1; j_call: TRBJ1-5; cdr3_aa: CASRKFRQGADQPQHF; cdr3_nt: TGTGCCAGCAGGAAGTTCCGGCAGGGGGCCGATCAGCCCCAGCATTTT
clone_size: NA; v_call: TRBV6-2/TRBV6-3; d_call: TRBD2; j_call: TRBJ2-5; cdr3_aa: CASSFGLAGVSQETQYF; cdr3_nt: TGTGCCAGCAGTTTCGGACTAGCGGGAGTATCCCAAGAGACCCAGTACTTC
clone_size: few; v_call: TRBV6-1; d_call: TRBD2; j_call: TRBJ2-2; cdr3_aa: CASSELAGGPGELFF; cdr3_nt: TGTGCCAGCAGTGAACTAGCGGGAGGGCCCGGGGAGCTGTTTTTT
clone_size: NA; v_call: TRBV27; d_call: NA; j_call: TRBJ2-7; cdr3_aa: CASSLYGNSYEQYF; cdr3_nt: TGTGCCAGCAGTTTATACGGGAACTCCTACGAGCAGTACTTC
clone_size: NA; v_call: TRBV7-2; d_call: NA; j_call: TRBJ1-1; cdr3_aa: CASSPQGQRMNTEAFF; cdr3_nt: TGTGCCAGCAGCCCCCAAGGCCAGCGAATGAACACTGAAGCTTTCTTT
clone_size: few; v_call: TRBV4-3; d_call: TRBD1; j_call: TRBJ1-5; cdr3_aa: CASSQGQGIQPQHF; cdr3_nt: TGCGCCAGCAGCCAAGGACAGGGCATACAGCCCCAGCATTTT
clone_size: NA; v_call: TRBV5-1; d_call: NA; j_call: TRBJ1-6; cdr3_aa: CASSLASARDSPLHF; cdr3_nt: TGCGCCAGCAGCTTGGCCTCGGCTCGGGATTCACCCCTCCACTTT
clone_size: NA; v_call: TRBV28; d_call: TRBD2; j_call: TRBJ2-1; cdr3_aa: CASSFYRLAGGRNEQFF; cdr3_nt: TGTGCCAGCAGTTTCTATAGACTAGCGGGGGGGCGCAATGAGCAGTTCTTC
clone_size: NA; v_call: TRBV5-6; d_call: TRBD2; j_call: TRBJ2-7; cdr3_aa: CASSLVTSGQPYEQYF; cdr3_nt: TGTGCCAGCAGCTTGGTGACTAGCGGGCAACCCTACGAGCAGTACTTC
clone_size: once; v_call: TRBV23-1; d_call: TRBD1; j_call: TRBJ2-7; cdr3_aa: CASSQVDRGHKESYEQYF; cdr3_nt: TGCGCCAGCAGTCAGGTGGACAGGGGGCATAAAGAATCCTACGAGCAGTACTTC
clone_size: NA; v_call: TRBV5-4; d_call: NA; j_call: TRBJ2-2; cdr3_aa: CASSLLQGDTGELFF; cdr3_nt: TGTGCCAGCAGCCTGCTTCAGGGTGACACCGGGGAGCTGTTTTTT
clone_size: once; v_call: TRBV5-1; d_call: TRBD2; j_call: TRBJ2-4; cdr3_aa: CASSPSGGLAGTLAKNIQYF; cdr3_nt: TGCGCCAGCAGCCCTTCTGGTGGACTAGCGGGGACCCTAGCCAAAAACATTCAGTACTTC
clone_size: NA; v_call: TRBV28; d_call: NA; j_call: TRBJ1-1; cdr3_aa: CASSLSYRGTEAFF; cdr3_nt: TGTGCCAGCAGTTTAAGTTACCGGGGCACTGAAGCTTTCTTT
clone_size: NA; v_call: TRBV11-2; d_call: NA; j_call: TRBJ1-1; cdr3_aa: CASSLAGYRAEAFF; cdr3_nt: TGTGCCAGCAGCTTAGCAGGGTATCGTGCTGAAGCTTTCTTT
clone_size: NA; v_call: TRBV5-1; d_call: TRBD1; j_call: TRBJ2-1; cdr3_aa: CASSLVGQGAVEQFF; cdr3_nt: TGCGCCAGCAGCTTGGTAGGGCAGGGGGCTGTTGAGCAGTTCTTC
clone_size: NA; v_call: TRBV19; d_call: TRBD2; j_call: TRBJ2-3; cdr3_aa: CASSPGLMTADTQYF; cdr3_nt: TGTGCCAGTAGCCCGGGACTAATGACTGCAGATACGCAGTATTTT
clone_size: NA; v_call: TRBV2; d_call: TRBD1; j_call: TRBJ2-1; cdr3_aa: CASRRDRGEGNEQFF; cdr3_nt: TGTGCCAGCAGGCGGGACAGGGGAGAGGGCAATGAGCAGTTCTTC
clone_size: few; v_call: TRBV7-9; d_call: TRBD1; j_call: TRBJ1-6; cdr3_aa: CASSLGQGDSPLHF; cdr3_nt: TGTGCCAGCAGCTTAGGACAGGGCGATTCACCCCTCCACTTT
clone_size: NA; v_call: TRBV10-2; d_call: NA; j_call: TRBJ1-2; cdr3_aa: CASSHEFPRGLNGYTF; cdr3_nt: TGCGCCAGCAGTCATGAGTTCCCAAGGGGACTGAATGGCTACACCTTC
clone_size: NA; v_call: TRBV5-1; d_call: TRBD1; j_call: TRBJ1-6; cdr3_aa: CASSGGTGDNSPLHF; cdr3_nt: TGCGCCAGCAGCGGCGGGACAGGGGATAATTCACCCCTCCACTTT
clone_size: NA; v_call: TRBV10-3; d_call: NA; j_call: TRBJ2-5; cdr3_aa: CAISEPGRETQYF; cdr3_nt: TGTGCCATCAGTGAACCAGGGAGGGAGACCCAGTACTTC